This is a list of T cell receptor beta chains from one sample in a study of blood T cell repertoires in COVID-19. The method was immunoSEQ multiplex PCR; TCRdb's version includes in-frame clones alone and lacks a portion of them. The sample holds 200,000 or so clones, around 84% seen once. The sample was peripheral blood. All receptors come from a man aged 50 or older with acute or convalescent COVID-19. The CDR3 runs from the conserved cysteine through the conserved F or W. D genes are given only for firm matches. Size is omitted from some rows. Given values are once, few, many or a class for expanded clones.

TGTGCCAGCAGCCAAGATATCAGAGAAAAACTGTTTTTT	CASSQDIREKLFF	13	NA	TRBJ1-4	TRBV3-1/TRBV3-2	NA
TGTGCTAGTGGTTTGGGTGCTCTACGGAGGGCGGATACGCAGTATTTT	CASGLGALRRADTQYF	16	NA	TRBJ2-3	TRBV12-5	NA
TGTGCCAGCAGTTTTCAGGGTTATGGCTACACCTTC	CASSFQGYGYTF	12	NA	TRBJ1-2	TRBV2	NA
TGTGCCAGCAGCCGGACAGGGGGCGTGTATGGCTACACCTTC	CASSRTGGVYGYTF	14	TRBD1	TRBJ1-2	TRBV6-5	NA
TGTGCCAGTAGTCCTCAGGAAAATGAAAAACTGTTTTTT	CASSPQENEKLFF	13	NA	TRBJ1-4	TRBV19	NA
TGTGCCAGCAGCTCAATCTACAATGAGCAGTTCTTC	CASSSIYNEQFF	12	NA	TRBJ2-1	TRBV11-3	NA
TGTGCCAGCTCACCCGTGGAGATCGCCAGGGGCAATCAGCCCCAGCATTTT	CASSPVEIARGNQPQHF	17	NA	TRBJ1-5	TRBV18	few
TGTGCCAGCAGCTTAGACGCTACAGGGTCTGAAGCTTTCTTT	CASSLDATGSEAFF	14	NA	TRBJ1-1	TRBV13	NA
TGTGCCAGCAGTGAAGTAGTTGGACAGCAGTCATATTCACCCCTCCACTTT	CASSEVVGQQSYSPLHF	17	NA	TRBJ1-6	TRBV2	NA
TGCGCCAGCAGCCAAGACGGGAGGGCAGACACCATATATTTT	CASSQDGRADTIYF	14	NA	TRBJ1-3	TRBV4-1	NA
TGTGCCATCAACCCGGGAGACAGGGAGAACACTGAAGCTTTCTTT	CAINPGDRENTEAFF	15	TRBD1	TRBJ1-1	TRBV10-3	NA
TGCGCCAGCAGCTTTGGCGGGGGGAACACCGGGGAGCTGTTTTTT	CASSFGGGNTGELFF	15	TRBD2	TRBJ2-2	TRBV5-1	NA
TGTGCCAGCAGTCCTCCGGGTTCACCCCTCCACTTT	CASSPPGSPLHF	12	NA	TRBJ1-6	TRBV2	once
TGTGCCAGCAGCTTAACGAGTGTGGACAGGTCATCCTACAATGAGCAGTTCTTC	CASSLTSVDRSSYNEQFF	18	TRBD1	TRBJ2-1	TRBV7-3	NA
TGTGCCAGTAGATGGGGGCAGGGGAATCAGCCCCAGCATTTT	CASRWGQGNQPQHF	14	NA	TRBJ1-5	TRBV19	once
TGTGCCAGCGGAGGGGCCCCCCAGGACACTGAAGCTTTCTTT	CASGGAPQDTEAFF	14	NA	TRBJ1-1	TRBV25-1	NA
TGTGCCAGCAGCCCCCCGGACAGGGTCAGTGGCTACACCTTC	CASSPPDRVSGYTF	14	TRBD1	TRBJ1-2	TRBV7-9	NA
TGTGCCAGCAATGACAGATTTACATTTGCAACTAATGAAAAACTGTTTTTT	CASNDRFTFATNEKLFF	17	NA	TRBJ1-4	TRBV6-1	NA
TGTGCCAGCAACTGGGGCGGGGGCACAGATACGCAGTATTTT	CASNWGGGTDTQYF	14	NA	TRBJ2-3	TRBV2	NA
TGTGCCAGCTCATCGGACAGGATAAAAAACACCATATATTTT	CASSSDRIKNTIYF	14	TRBD1	TRBJ1-3	TRBV18	NA
TGTGCCAGCAGTGCACTAGCGGCCGTCCGGGGCGATACGCAGTATTTT	CASSALAAVRGDTQYF	16	TRBD2	TRBJ2-3	TRBV6-1	NA
TGCGCCAGCAGCTTTGCGGGACGAAGGCAAGAGACCCAGTACTTC	CASSFAGRRQETQYF	15	NA	TRBJ2-5	TRBV5-1	NA
TGTGCCAGCAGGAGGGCGATTTACTCTGGGGCCAACGTCCTGACTTTC	CASRRAIYSGANVLTF	16	NA	TRBJ2-6	TRBV2	NA
TGTGCCAGCAGTGAACAGGATGAGCAGTTCTTC	CASSEQDEQFF	11	NA	TRBJ2-1	TRBV2	NA
TGTGCCAGCAGCGATAGGTGGGCAGGGTCTGGCTACACCTTC	CASSDRWAGSGYTF	14	NA	TRBJ1-2	TRBV5-5	NA
TGCAGCGTCCGCACCTTTGGCCCGTCAGATACGCAGTATTTT	CSVRTFGPSDTQYF	14	NA	TRBJ2-3	TRBV29-1	once
TGTGCCAGTAGTCTCCGGGGACAGTGGAACACCGGGGAGCTGTTTTTT	CASSLRGQWNTGELFF	16	TRBD1	TRBJ2-2	TRBV19	few
TGTGCCAGCAGCTCTCAGGTGTACAATTCACCCCTCCACTTT	CASSSQVYNSPLHF	14	NA	TRBJ1-6	TRBV5-8	few
TGTGCCAGCAGCCCGACAGGGGGCCGGGGGAATACGCAGTATTTT	CASSPTGGRGNTQYF	15	TRBD1	TRBJ2-3	TRBV6-4	NA
TGTGCCAGCAGCAAACTCAACAGCCTAAATGAAAAACTGTTTTTT	CASSKLNSLNEKLFF	15	NA	TRBJ1-4	TRBV21-1	NA
TGTGCCAGCAGTCTCCAGGGCCGTTCGAACACTGAAGCTTTCTTT	CASSLQGRSNTEAFF	15	NA	TRBJ1-1	TRBV3-1/TRBV3-2	NA
TGTGCCAGCAGCTCAGGACAGGCAAGCTCCTACGAGCAGTACTTC	CASSSGQASSYEQYF	15	TRBD1	TRBJ2-7	TRBV11-3	NA
TGTGCCAGCAGCAAAGGTAAGGGGATGGGGAATGGCTACACCTTC	CASSKGKGMGNGYTF	15	NA	TRBJ1-2	TRBV21-1	NA
TGCGCCAGCAGCCCCCAAGGTTGGCGAGGAGATGAAGCTTTCTTT	CASSPQGWRGDEAFF	15	NA	TRBJ1-1	TRBV4-1	NA
TGTGCCAGCAGCCGGGACAGGGCTGGCTACACCTTC	CASSRDRAGYTF	12	TRBD1	TRBJ1-2	TRBV2	NA
TGTGCCAGCAGCTCACATCCCTCTGGGGCCAACGTCCTGACTTTC	CASSSHPSGANVLTF	15	NA	TRBJ2-6	TRBV5-5	NA
TGTGCCAGCAATTCGGGGGCTGGAAACACCATATATTTT	CASNSGAGNTIYF	13	NA	TRBJ1-3	TRBV9	NA
TGTGCCAGCAGCCCCAATGGCGGGTTGGGTGAGCAGTTCTTC	CASSPNGGLGEQFF	14	NA	TRBJ2-1	TRBV7-3	once
TGCGCCAGCAGTCAAAGGCGGGCCTACCGGAACAATTCACCCCTCCACTTT	CASSQRRAYRNNSPLHF	17	NA	TRBJ1-6	TRBV23-1	NA
TGTGCCAGCAGCCCCAAGCGCCGGATTTTAGAGACCCAGTACTTC	CASSPKRRILETQYF	15	NA	TRBJ2-5	TRBV7-9	NA